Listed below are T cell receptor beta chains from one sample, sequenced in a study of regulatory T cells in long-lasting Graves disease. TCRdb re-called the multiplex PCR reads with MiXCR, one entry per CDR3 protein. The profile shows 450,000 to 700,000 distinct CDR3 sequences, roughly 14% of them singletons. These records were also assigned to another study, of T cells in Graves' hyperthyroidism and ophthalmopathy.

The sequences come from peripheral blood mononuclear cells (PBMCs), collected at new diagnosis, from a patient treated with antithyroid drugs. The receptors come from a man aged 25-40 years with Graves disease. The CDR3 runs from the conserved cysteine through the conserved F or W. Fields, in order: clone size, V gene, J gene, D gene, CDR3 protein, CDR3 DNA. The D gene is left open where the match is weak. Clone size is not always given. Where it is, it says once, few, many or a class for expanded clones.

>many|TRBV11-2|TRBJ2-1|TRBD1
CASSPRGTGRGYEQFF
TGTGCCAGCAGCCCGCGAGGGACAGGGCGAGGGTATGAGCAGTTCTTC
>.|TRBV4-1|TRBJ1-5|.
CASSQDRGPNQPQHF
TGCGCCAGCAGCCAAGACCGGGGCCCCAATCAGCCCCAGCATTTT
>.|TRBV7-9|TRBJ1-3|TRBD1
CASSSQTGPGNTIYF
TGTGCCAGCAGCTCCCAGACAGGGCCTGGAAACACCATATATTTT
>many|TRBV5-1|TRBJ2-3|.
CASSLDLNTQYF
TGCGCCAGCAGCTTGGACTTGAATACGCAGTATTTT
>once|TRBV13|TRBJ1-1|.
CASSSRSGDLPNTEAFF
TGTGCCAGCAGTTCCAGGTCAGGGGACTTGCCGAACACTGAAGCTTTCTTT
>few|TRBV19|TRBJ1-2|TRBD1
CASRRQGRIGDGYTF
TGTGCCAGTAGGCGACAGGGGAGGATTGGGGATGGCTACACCTTC
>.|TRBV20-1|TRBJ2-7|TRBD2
CSARDRGGTSYEQYF
TGCAGTGCTAGAGATCGGGGGGGAACGTCCTACGAGCAGTACTTC
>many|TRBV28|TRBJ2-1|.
CASSFQGAPAYNEQFF
TGTGCCAGCAGTTTCCAAGGGGCACCCGCTTACAATGAGCAGTTCTTC
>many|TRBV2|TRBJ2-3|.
CASSEALRRTRSTDTQYF
TGTGCCAGCAGTGAAGCGCTTCGGCGTACTAGAAGCACAGATACGCAGTATTTT
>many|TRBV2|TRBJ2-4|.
CASSERQIAKNIQYF
TGTGCCAGCAGTGAACGGCAGATAGCCAAAAACATTCAGTACTTC
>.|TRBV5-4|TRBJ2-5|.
CASSLAGRGPQETQYF
TGTGCCAGCAGCTTGGCTGGCAGGGGACCTCAAGAGACCCAGTACTTC
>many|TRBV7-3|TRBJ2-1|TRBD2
CASSSGLAAPFHEQFF
TGTGCCAGCAGCTCCGGACTAGCGGCACCGTTCCATGAGCAGTTCTTC
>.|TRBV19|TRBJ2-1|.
CASSSESRPEFF
TGTGCCAGTAGTTCAGAGTCCCGCCCAGAGTTCTTC